The 10 T cell receptor beta chains in this list originate from one sample, sequenced in a study of blood T cell repertoires in COVID-19. This table comes from immunoSEQ multiplex PCR, and its TCRdb copy is limited to in-frame clones, with some not included. The repertoire holds tens of thousands of clones, with around 95% as singletons. Sequenced input: peripheral blood. The source of these receptors is a human donor with active COVID-19. The donor label of this sample is uncertain.

This clone was found once. J is TRBJ1-2 and V is TRBV11-2, with D perhaps matching TRBD1 (6 bases). Germline-derived CDR1 and CDR2 are SGHAT and FQNNGV. The ends were cut back, 5 bases at V and 2 bases at J, with 12 bases in the middle. This CDR3 has 14 amino acids. CDR3 amino acids: CASSPLDRNYGYTF. Written as DNA, the CDR3 is TGTGCCAGCAGCCCACTCGACAGGAACTATGGCTACACCTTC.

CDR3: CASSYSVRDGGYTF. The DNA of the CDR3 is TGTGCCAGCAGTTACTCGGTCAGGGATGGTGGCTACACCTTC. The chain combines TRBV6-5 with TRBJ1-2; possibly TRBD1 for D (5 bases). Germline V gives CDR1 MNHEY, CDR2 SVGAGI. Trimming removed 0 bases at V and 7 bases at J, with 12 bases between. The CDR3 totals 14 residues.

The chain is built from TRBV6-6 and TRBJ1-4, with a weak D call TRBD1 (5 bases). V was cut by 5 bases and J by 7 bases, with 11 bases left in between. The CDR3 is 13 residues long. Germline V lookup: CDR1 MNHNY, CDR2 SVGAGI (reference sequence). CDR3 sequence (DNA): TGTGCCAGCAGTGACTTGGGGGGTGAAAAACTGTTTTTT. Protein: CASSDLGGEKLFF.

This clone was seen a few times. The DNA of the CDR3 is TGCGCCAGCAGCCAATTCAGCGGGAGGCCAGATACGCAGTATTTT. It yields the protein CASSQFSGRPDTQYF. The V and J genes are TRBV4-1 and TRBJ2-3; TRBD2 agrees at 9 bases. Germline V gene lookup returns CDR1 MGHRA and CDR2 YSYEKL. V gave up 2 bases and J gave up 4 bases; unmatched junction bases: 4. The CDR3 is 15 residues long.

The chain recombines TRBV16 with TRBJ2-1, with unresolved D. Germline V gene sequence: CDR1 KGHSY, CDR2 FQNENV. V shed 4 bases and J shed 0 bases, with 10 bases lying between them. CDR3 size: 15 residues. DNA for the CDR3: TGTGCCAGCAGCCCAACCGAGAGCTCCTACAATGAGCAGTTCTTC. It yields the protein CASSPTESSYNEQFF.

This clone showed up just a few times. The V gene is TRBV7-9, the J gene TRBJ2-3, with D possibly TRBD1 on 5 matching bases. The CDR3 has 14 residues. Trimming took 1 base from V and 0 from J, leaving 5 bases between them. CDR1 SEHNR and CDR2 FQNEAQ come from the germline V gene (reference sequence). The CDR3 loop reads CASSLEGSTDTQYF. CDR3 nucleotide sequence: TGTGCCAGCAGCTTAGAGGGGAGCACAGATACGCAGTATTTT.

V gene TRBV7-2 combines with J gene TRBJ2-3; 12 bases line up with TRBD2. With V trimmed by 1 base and J by 6 bases, 11 bases remained unmatched. CDR3 length: 18 residues. Germline V CDR1 and CDR2: SGHTA, FQGNSA. The CDR3: CASSLETSGSPSVDTQYF. The CDR3 DNA is TGTGCCAGCAGCTTAGAGACTAGCGGGAGTCCCTCGGTGGATACGCAGTATTTT.

The rearrangement joins TRBV6-1 to TRBJ1-1; possible D gene TRBD1, 6 bases. Trimming took 1 base from V and 4 from J, leaving 13 bases between them. CDR3 length: 15 amino acids. Per germline, CDR1 MNHNS and CDR2 SASEGT. CDR3 protein: CASSEVYRAGTEAFF. The CDR3 DNA sequence: TGTGCCAGCAGTGAAGTATACAGGGCGGGCACTGAAGCTTTCTTT.

J is TRBJ2-3 and V is TRBV20-1; 7 nucleotides align to TRBD1. CDR3 length: 11 residues. Germline V gives CDR1 DFQATT, CDR2 SNEGSKA (reference sequence). The CDR3 nucleotides are TGCGGCTTCGACAGGGCAAGGACGCAGTATTTT. Amino acids: CGFDRARTQYF.

The J gene is TRBJ1-1, the V gene TRBV6-5; no firm D call. The CDR3 runs to 14 residues. The germline V gene encodes CDR1 MNHEY and CDR2 SVGAGI. Trimming took 0 bases from V and 3 from J, leaving 8 bases between them. DNA of the CDR3: TGTGCCAGCAGTTACTCGACCAGGTACACTGAAGCTTTCTTT. Its translation is CASSYSTRYTEAFF.